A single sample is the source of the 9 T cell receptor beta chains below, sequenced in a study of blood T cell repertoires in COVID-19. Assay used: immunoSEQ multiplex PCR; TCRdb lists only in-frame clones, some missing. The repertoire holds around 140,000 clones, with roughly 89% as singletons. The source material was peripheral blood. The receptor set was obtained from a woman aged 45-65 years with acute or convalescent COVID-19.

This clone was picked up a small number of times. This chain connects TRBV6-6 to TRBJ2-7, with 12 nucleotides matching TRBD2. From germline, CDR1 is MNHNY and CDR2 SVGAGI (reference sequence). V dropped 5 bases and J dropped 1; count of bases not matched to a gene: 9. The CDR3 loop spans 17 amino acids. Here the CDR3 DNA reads TGTGCCAGCAGTCGCGGACTAGCGGGAATTGGGTCCTACGAGCAGTACTTC. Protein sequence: CASSRGLAGIGSYEQYF.

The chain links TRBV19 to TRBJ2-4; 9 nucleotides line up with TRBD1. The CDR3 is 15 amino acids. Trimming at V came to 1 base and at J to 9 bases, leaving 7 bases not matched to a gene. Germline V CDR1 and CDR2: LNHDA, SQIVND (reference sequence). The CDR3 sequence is CASSIGWTGVGIQYF. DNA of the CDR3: TGTGCCAGTAGTATAGGCTGGACAGGGGTAGGCATTCAGTACTTC.

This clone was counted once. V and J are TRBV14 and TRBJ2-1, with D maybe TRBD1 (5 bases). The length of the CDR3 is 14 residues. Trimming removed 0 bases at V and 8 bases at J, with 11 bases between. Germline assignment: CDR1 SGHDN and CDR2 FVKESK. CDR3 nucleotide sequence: TGTGCCAGCAGCCAAGATGGTCAGGGCTATGAGCAGTTCTTC. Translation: CASSQDGQGYEQFF.

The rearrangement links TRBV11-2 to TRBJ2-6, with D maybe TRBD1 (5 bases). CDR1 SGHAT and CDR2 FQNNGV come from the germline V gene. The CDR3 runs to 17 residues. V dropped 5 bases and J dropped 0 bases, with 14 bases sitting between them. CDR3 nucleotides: TGTGCCAGCAGCCCCCTGGGGCCAAGCTCTGGGGCCAACGTCCTGACTTTC. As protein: CASSPLGPSSGANVLTF.

The CDR3 DNA reads as TGTGCCAGCAGTTTATCTGTCTGGGCTTCCAACACTGAAGCTTTCTTT. Protein product: CASSLSVWASNTEAFF. V gene TRBV27 combines with J gene TRBJ1-1, with no clear D. The V gene's germline CDR1 is MNHEY and CDR2 SMNVEV (reference sequence). The CDR3 is made up of 16 amino acids. V gave up 0 bases and J gave up 2 bases, with 13 bases separating them.

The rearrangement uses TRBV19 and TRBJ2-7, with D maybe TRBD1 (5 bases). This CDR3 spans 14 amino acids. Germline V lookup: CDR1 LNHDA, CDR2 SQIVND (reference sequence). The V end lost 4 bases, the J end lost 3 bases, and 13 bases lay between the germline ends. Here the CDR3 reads CASSTDSANYEQYF. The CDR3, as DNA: TGTGCCAGTAGTACAGACAGTGCCAACTACGAGCAGTACTTC.

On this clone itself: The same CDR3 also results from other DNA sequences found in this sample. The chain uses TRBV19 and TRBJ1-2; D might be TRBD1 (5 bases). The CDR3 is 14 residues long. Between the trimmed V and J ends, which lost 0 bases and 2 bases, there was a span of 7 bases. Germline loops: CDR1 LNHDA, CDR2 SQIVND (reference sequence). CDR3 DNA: TGTGCCAGTAGTATAGATCGGGGGAACTATGGCTACACCTTC. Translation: CASSIDRGNYGYTF.

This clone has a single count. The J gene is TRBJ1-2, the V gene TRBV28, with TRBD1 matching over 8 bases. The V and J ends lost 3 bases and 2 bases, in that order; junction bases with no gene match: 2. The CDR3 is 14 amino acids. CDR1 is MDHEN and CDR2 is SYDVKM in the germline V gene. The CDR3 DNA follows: TGTGCCAGCAGTTTGGGACAGGCGAACTATGGCTACACCTTC. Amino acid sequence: CASSLGQANYGYTF.

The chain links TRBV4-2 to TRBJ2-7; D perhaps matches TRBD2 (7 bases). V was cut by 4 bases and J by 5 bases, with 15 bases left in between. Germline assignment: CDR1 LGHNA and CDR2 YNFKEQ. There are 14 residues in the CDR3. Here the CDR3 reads CASSRGGGDDEQYF. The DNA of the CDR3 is TGTGCCAGCAGCCGAGGAGGGGGGGACGACGAGCAGTACTTC.